Following are 2 T cell receptor beta chains from one sample sequenced in a study of shared clonotypes between healthy human individuals. The method was immunoSEQ multiplex PCR; TCRdb's version includes in-frame clones alone and lacks a portion of them. Of about 490,000 clones in the sample, about 72% are singletons; the top ten hold around 12%. The sequenced sample consisted of PBMCs. These receptors all come from a woman between 40 and 50 years old in good health. Some clones in this sample may be carry-over from other donors' samples.

The chain recombines TRBV27 with TRBJ2-7; TRBD1 matches at 9 bases. CDR3 size: 15 residues. Germline V gene data show CDR1 as MNHEY and CDR2 as SMNVEV (reference sequence). Trimming cost V 5 bases and J 4 bases; bases outside gene matches: 9. The chain's CDR3 is CASSPPYRGRYEQYF. In nucleotides, the CDR3 is TGTGCCAGCAGTCCCCCGTACAGGGGGCGATACGAGCAGTACTTC.

This clone was counted many times. V gene TRBV30 combines with J gene TRBJ1-4; unclear D gene. This CDR3 spans 15 amino acids. Trimming took 2 bases from V and 17 from J, leaving 27 bases between them. Germline V gene lookup returns CDR1 GTSNPN and CDR2 SVGIG (reference sequence). DNA for the CDR3: TGTGCCTGGAGTTATTCTAGTATCCTGAAACACCCCATTTTTTTT. Its translation: CAWSYSSILKHPIFF. The variable domain in full, with the rest retrieved from reference TRBV30 and TRBJ1-4, is SQTIHQWPATLVQPVGSPLSLECTVEGTSNPNLYWYRQAAGRGLQLLFYSVGIGQISSEVPQNLSASRPQDRQFILSSKKLLLSDSGFYLCAWSYSSILKHPIFFGSGTQLSVL.